Listed below are T cell receptor beta chains from one sample, sequenced in a study of OX40 agonist ivuxolimab in advanced cancers. TCRdb's copy holds only in-frame clones and misses some; the assay was immunoSEQ multiplex PCR. The data show nearly 60,000 clones, over 70% seen once. This specimen was CD4+ or CD8+ T cells sorted from blood, taken in a trial of the OX40 agonist ivuxolimab. The receptor set was obtained from an adult with an advanced solid tumor such as melanoma, head and neck, liver or kidney cancer. Each CDR3 is given with its conserved first and last residue. Fields, in order: V gene, D gene, clone size, J gene, CDR3 protein, CDR3 DNA. A D gene is named only where the DNA matches it firmly. Size tells how often a clone was seen (once, few, many) or the class of an expanded clone, and some rows leave it out.

TRBV5-1	TRBD2	-	TRBJ2-7	CASSPSGASGRNEQYF	TGCGCCAGCAGCCCGTCCGGGGCTAGCGGACGGAACGAGCAGTACTTC
TRBV5-6	TRBD1	-	TRBJ2-7	CASSLVDRGSYEQYF	TGTGCCAGCAGCTTGGTCGACAGGGGTAGTTACGAGCAGTACTTC
TRBV7-2	TRBD2	-	TRBJ2-3	CASSFPGLAGLGDTQYF	TGTGCCAGCAGCTTCCCTGGACTAGCGGGCCTGGGAGATACGCAGTATTTT
TRBV9	-	-	TRBJ2-2	CASSVVSNTGELFF	TGTGCCAGCAGCGTAGTATCGAACACCGGGGAGCTGTTTTTT
TRBV7-6	TRBD1	-	TRBJ2-5	CASSLRGGDREEETQYF	TGTGCCAGCAGCTTACGGGGTGGGGACAGGGAAGAAGAGACCCAGTACTTC
TRBV28	TRBD1	-	TRBJ1-6	CASSLRQGANSPLHF	TGTGCCAGCAGTTTGCGACAGGGGGCTAATTCACCCCTCCACTTT
TRBV10-3	TRBD2	-	TRBJ2-7	CAISAGTSGSRGGEQYF	TGTGCCATCAGTGCGGGGACTAGCGGGAGTCGAGGAGGCGAGCAGTACTTC
TRBV30	-	few	TRBJ1-1	CALPGGQNTEAFF	TGTGCCCTCCCCGGGGGGCAGAACACTGAAGCTTTCTTT
TRBV5-5	-	-	TRBJ2-2	CASKQGPNTGELFF	TGTGCCAGTAAACAGGGCCCCAACACCGGGGAGCTGTTTTTT
TRBV28	-	-	TRBJ1-1	CASLSLMAFF	TGTGCCAGCCTCAGTTTAATGGCTTTCTTT
TRBV6-4	TRBD1	-	TRBJ1-4	CASSDFPGGSEKLFF	TGTGCCAGCAGTGACTTCCCAGGGGGTAGTGAAAAACTGTTTTTT
TRBV19	TRBD1	-	TRBJ1-1	CASRSLQGGNTEAFF	TGTGCCAGTAGGAGCTTACAGGGGGGGAACACTGAAGCTTTCTTT
TRBV28	-	-	TRBJ1-3	CASGQPYSGNTIYF	TGTGCCAGCGGCCAACCCTACTCTGGAAACACCATATATTTT
TRBV7-3	-	-	TRBJ2-1	CASSSPRPGRGNEQFF	TGTGCCAGCAGCTCTCCGAGGCCAGGCCGGGGCAATGAGCAGTTCTTC
TRBV30	-	-	TRBJ1-2	CACGDRANYGYTF	TGTGCCTGCGGGGACCGAGCTAACTATGGCTACACCTTC
TRBV28	TRBD1	-	TRBJ1-4	CASSSVGQGGEKLFF	TGTGCCAGCAGTTCCGTAGGTCAGGGGGGTGAAAAACTGTTTTTT
TRBV6-5	-	-	TRBJ2-7	CASRTNLGFGYEQYF	TGTGCCAGCAGAACGAACCTTGGGTTTGGCTACGAGCAGTACTTC
TRBV2	-	-	TRBJ2-5	CASSEEAEARETQYF	TGTGCCAGCAGTGAAGAGGCCGAAGCAAGAGAGACCCAGTACTTC
TRBV5-1	-	-	TRBJ1-1	CASSLFGGGVNTEAFF	TGCGCCAGCAGCTTGTTCGGGGGCGGAGTGAACACTGAAGCTTTCTTT
TRBV14	TRBD1	-	TRBJ2-5	CASSQSDRGTAQYF	TGTGCCAGCAGCCAATCGGACAGGGGTACGGCCCAGTACTTC
TRBV28	-	once	TRBJ1-4	CASTKAPGRGEKLFF	TGTGCCAGCACGAAAGCCCCAGGCCGTGGTGAAAAACTGTTTTTT
TRBV19	-	few	TRBJ2-2	CASSIWTENTGELFF	TGTGCCAGTAGTATTTGGACAGAGAACACCGGGGAGCTGTTTTTT
TRBV4-1	-	-	TRBJ2-2	CASSQEVDPHTGELFF	TGCGCCAGCAGCCAAGAGGTCGACCCACACACCGGGGAGCTGTTTTTT
TRBV6-1	-	-	TRBJ2-2	CASSELSLGELFF	TGTGCCAGCAGTGAACTCTCTTTAGGGGAGCTGTTTTTT
TRBV5-4	-	-	TRBJ1-4	CASQQDVGDEKLFF	TGTGCCAGCCAACAGGACGTGGGGGATGAAAAACTGTTTTTT
TRBV30	-	-	TRBJ2-6	CAGTRSGANVLTF	TGTGCCGGAACCCGTTCTGGGGCCAACGTCCTGACTTTC
TRBV4-1	-	-	TRBJ2-6	CASSQLTGFGGANVLTF	TGCGCCAGCAGCCAATTGACAGGTTTTGGAGGGGCCAACGTCCTGACTTTC
TRBV29-1	-	-	TRBJ1-2	CSVDSPGNYGYTF	TGCAGCGTAGATTCTCCGGGGAACTATGGCTACACCTTC
TRBV7-8	-	-	TRBJ1-4	CASSLVWGTKLFF	TGTGCCAGCAGCTTAGTTTGGGGAACCAAACTGTTTTTT
TRBV19	-	-	TRBJ2-2	CASTNTGPGAGELFF	TGTGCCAGTACCAACACCGGGCCCGGGGCCGGGGAGCTGTTTTTT
TRBV5-1	-	-	TRBJ1-3	CASSLGDLRGNTIYF	TGCGCCAGCAGCTTGGGCGATCTACGCGGAAACACCATATATTTT
TRBV6-6	-	-	TRBJ1-1	CASSYVEGAEAFF	TGTGCCAGCAGTTACGTGGAGGGCGCTGAAGCTTTCTTT
TRBV19	-	-	TRBJ1-1	CASSMGGYGGTEAFF	TGTGCCAGTAGTATGGGGGGCTACGGAGGCACTGAAGCTTTCTTT
TRBV19	TRBD2	-	TRBJ2-3	CASSAPGLAGGGTDTQYF	TGTGCCAGTAGTGCCCCGGGACTAGCGGGAGGAGGCACAGATACGCAGTATTTT
TRBV5-1	TRBD2	-	TRBJ2-1	CASETSGRGVGYNEQFF	TGCGCCAGCGAGACTAGCGGTCGGGGGGTCGGGTACAATGAGCAGTTCTTC
TRBV30	-	-	TRBJ1-3	CAWNSASGNTIYF	TGTGCCTGGAACTCCGCATCGGGAAACACCATATATTTT
TRBV28	-	once	TRBJ2-7	CASSGTASSYEQYF	TGTGCCAGCAGCGGGACCGCGAGCTCCTACGAGCAGTACTTC
TRBV6-6	-	-	TRBJ2-3	CASSYYIFGGTDTQYF	TGTGCCAGCAGTTACTACATCTTCGGTGGTACAGATACGCAGTATTTT
TRBV27	-	few	TRBJ2-5	CASKNPFQETQYF	TGTGCCAGCAAAAATCCCTTTCAAGAGACCCAGTACTTC
TRBV18	TRBD1	-	TRBJ1-1	CASSRTGGQDTEAFF	TGTGCCAGCTCACGGACAGGGGGGCAGGACACTGAAGCTTTCTTT
TRBV6-1	-	-	TRBJ2-7	CAGSDIPMNYEQYF	TGTGCCGGCAGTGACATACCGATGAACTACGAGCAGTACTTC
TRBV6-1	-	-	TRBJ2-5	CASTDDTHPRETQYF	TGTGCCAGCACTGACGACACGCACCCGAGGGAGACCCAGTACTTC
TRBV2	-	-	TRBJ1-5	CASSESPGIGNQPQHF	TGTGCCAGCAGTGAATCGCCAGGGATTGGCAATCAGCCCCAGCATTTT
TRBV11-1	TRBD1	-	TRBJ1-1	CASSFDRDTEAFF	TGTGCCAGCAGCTTTGACAGGGACACTGAAGCTTTCTTT
TRBV19	-	-	TRBJ2-3	CASSATASTDTQYF	TGTGCCAGTAGCGCGACTGCTAGCACAGATACGCAGTATTTT
TRBV5-4	-	-	TRBJ2-2	CASSLADGGELFF	TGTGCCAGCAGCTTGGCCGATGGCGGGGAGCTGTTTTTT
TRBV5-1	TRBD1	-	TRBJ2-2	CASSSTGGASPGELFF	TGCGCCAGCAGCTCCACAGGGGGCGCGTCTCCCGGGGAGCTGTTTTTT
TRBV5-4	-	-	TRBJ2-5	CASSLRGGETQYF	TGTGCCAGCAGCTTGAGAGGGGGGGAGACCCAGTACTTC
TRBV18	-	-	TRBJ1-5	CASSPTEIHSNQPQHF	TGTGCCAGCTCACCAACAGAAATCCATAGCAATCAGCCCCAGCATTTT
TRBV6-5	TRBD1	-	TRBJ2-7	CASSSLPGQRSYEQYF	TGTGCCAGCAGTTCTTTACCGGGACAGCGGAGCTACGAGCAGTACTTC
TRBV6-6	TRBD2	-	TRBJ2-3	CASRPPGGTDTQYF	TGTGCCAGCAGACCTCCGGGGGGAACGGATACGCAGTATTTT
TRBV28	TRBD1	-	TRBJ2-1	CASSPAHGTGSVGQFF	TGTGCCAGCAGCCCCGCCCACGGGACAGGGAGCGTGGGGCAGTTCTTC
TRBV7-2	-	-	TRBJ1-2	CASSPKGGRDYGYTF	TGTGCCAGCAGCCCCAAGGGGGGTAGGGACTATGGCTACACCTTC
TRBV2	-	-	TRBJ2-2	CASIGFMGTGELFF	TGTGCCAGCATTGGCTTTATGGGCACCGGGGAGCTGTTTTTT